This T cell receptor (beta chain) is from a study of CD8+ T cells in alopecia areata. Trimming cost V 0 bases and J 2 bases; bases outside gene matches: 9. Germline CDR1 reads LGHNA; CDR2 reads YSLEER. This CDR3 comprises 18 residues. This clone showed up just once. Specimens obtained from alopecia areata patients comprised lesional scalp punch biopsies and peripheral blood. The researchers isolated CD4+ and CD8+ T cells from PBMCs by sorting. Extraction of RNA preceded its reverse transcription into cDNA, which served as the sequencing template. Assay: immunoSEQ multiplex PCR; the TCRdb copy retains only in-frame clones and omits some. The table records 65,000 to 95,000 clones, 51% of them present only once.

The rearrangement joins TRBV4-3 to TRBJ2-2; the match to TRBD1 covers 7 bases. This receptor was taken from a human donor with alopecia areata. Material for sequencing was NKG2D-high CD8+ T cells sorted from blood. For the CDR3, the DNA is TGCGCCAGCAGCCAAGAAAACCGACAGGGATATAACACCGGGGAGCTGTTTTTT. It specifies CASSQENRQGYNTGELFF.